This TCR beta chain emerged from a study of naive and memory T cell subsets. Separate alpha and beta amplification began at the second PCR step. Overnight CMV lysate stimulation of fresh PBMCs defined donor CMV status by CD4+ IFNgamma. Cells stained for CD3, CD4, CD8, CD45RA, CD27 and viability were sorted into four CD45RA/CD27 subsets. Two oligonucleotides, mixed equimolar, formed the beta constant-region primer covering TRBC1 and TRBC2. One entry per CDR3 protein results from TCRdb running MiXCR on the UMI-ligation and nested PCR reads. The sample has 130,000 to 150,000 distinct CDR3 sequences; around 15% are singletons. The CDR3 is made up of 14 amino acids. In regard to this clonotype: The antigen is undetermined.

Study-level findings and limits: Possibly reflecting memory cells re-expressing CD45RA, a few larger clonotypes occurred in naive repertoires, especially CD8.

The TCR comes from a human donor in good health. Source material: naive CD4+ T cells from blood. V usage is TRBV21-1 and J usage is TRBJ2-7; the D call of TRBD2 is as the table states it, not checked on the DNA. TRBV21-1 is a pseudogene locus. The CDR3, as DNA: TGTGCCGGCAGCGGACTAGCGGGAATCTACGAGCAGTACTTC. It translates to CAGSGLAGIYEQYF.